These 19 T cell receptor beta chains came from one sample sequenced in a study of blood T cell repertoires in COVID-19 (dated by TCRdb to 2020 to 2022). Library method: the immunoSEQ multiplex PCR assay. This immuneACCESS table, as held by TCRdb, lists in-frame sequences with V and J called but not all clones. Of the missing ones, under half trace to an unresolved V gene in checked studies; the others have no known cause. The sample table shows approximately 200,000 clones, and approximately 85% are seen once. About 3% of the sample rests with the top ten. Specimen: peripheral blood. These receptors originate from a man between 45 and 60 years old who had recovered from COVID-19.

The gene calls are TRBV15 and TRBJ2-6; no reliable D call. Between the trimmed V and J ends, which lost 1 base and 2 bases, there was a span of 9 bases. CDR1 LNHNV and CDR2 YYDKDF come from the germline V gene (reference sequence). The CDR3 loop spans 16 amino acids. The CDR3: CATSRVSSAGANVLTF. The CDR3 bases are TGTGCCACCAGCAGAGTCTCGAGCGCTGGGGCCAACGTCCTGACTTTC.

V and J are TRBV27 and TRBJ2-1; D ambiguous. V was pared by 8 bases and J by 2 bases, with 10 bases between. This CDR3 has 13 residues. Germline V gives CDR1 MNHEY, CDR2 SMNVEV (reference sequence). For the CDR3, the DNA is TGTGCCAGCCCCGACTCAACCTACAATGAGCAGTTCTTC. Amino acid sequence: CASPDSTYNEQFF.

This chain links TRBV30 with TRBJ1-5, with D unresolved. Trimming left V 3 bases short and J 2 bases short, with 5 bases between. The CDR3 spans 12 residues. Germline V CDR1 and CDR2: GTSNPN, SVGIG (reference sequence). CDR3 in DNA: TGTGCCTGGAGCCGTGGCAATCAGCCCCAGCATTTT. Residues: CAWSRGNQPQHF.

The chain employs TRBV7-2 and TRBJ2-5; 11 bases map to TRBD2. The germline gives CDR1 SGHTA, CDR2 FQGNSA. The CDR3 contains 19 residues. Trimming cost V 5 bases and J 0 bases; bases outside gene matches: 14. CDR3 protein: CASSRRGTSGSQYQETQYF. CDR3 nucleotide sequence: TGTGCCAGCAGCCGGAGAGGGACTAGCGGATCCCAGTACCAAGAGACCCAGTACTTC.

The chain links TRBV2 to TRBJ2-7; possible D gene TRBD1, 8 bases. CDR1 is SNHLY, CDR2 FYNNEI, per germline. The CDR3 loop spans 15 amino acids. V was cut by 7 bases and J by 3 bases, with 19 bases left in between. CDR3 sequence (DNA): TGTGCCAGCAATGGACAGGGAGGGAGAGGCTACGAGCAGTACTTC. Translating gives CASNGQGGRGYEQYF.

CDR3 coding DNA: TGTGCCAGCTCACCTACCCTGGCAGATTTGAATGAGCAGTTCTTC. It yields the protein CASSPTLADLNEQFF. The chain employs TRBV18 and TRBJ2-1, with D hard to call. Per germline, CDR1 KGHSH and CDR2 LQKENI. V was trimmed by 3 bases and J by 7 bases, leaving 16 bases between them. CDR3 length: 15 residues.

This clone came up once. The V call is TRBV5-1, the J call TRBJ1-1; no clear D. This CDR3 spans 12 amino acids. Germline V gives CDR1 SGHRS, CDR2 YFSETQ. The V gene lost 5 bases and the J gene lost 1 base, with 6 bases spanning the gap. The CDR3 DNA is TGCGCCAGCAGAGACTGGAACACTGAAGCTTTCTTT. It yields the protein CASRDWNTEAFF.

The chain employs TRBV27 and TRBJ2-1; 9 bases map to TRBD1. The germline gives CDR1 MNHEY, CDR2 SMNVEV (reference sequence). This CDR3 comprises 20 residues. V gave up 3 bases and J gave up 6 bases; unmatched junction bases: 21. CDR3 protein: CASSLRQGGYLDIKGNEQFF. The CDR3 DNA sequence: TGTGCCAGCAGTTTGCGACAGGGGGGATATTTGGACATTAAGGGCAATGAGCAGTTCTTC.

The chain employs TRBV28 and TRBJ1-2; no clear D gene. From germline, CDR1 is MDHEN and CDR2 SYDVKM. V was shortened by 5 bases and J by 5 bases, with 12 bases between the two germline ends. This CDR3 spans 13 amino acids. Written as DNA, the CDR3 is TGTGCCAGCAGTCGGGCGGGGAGATATGGCTACACCTTC. The encoded protein is CASSRAGRYGYTF.

The chain couples TRBV10-2 to TRBJ1-1; D might be TRBD1 (6 bases). The CDR3 has 17 amino acids. Germline CDR1 WSHSY, CDR2 SAAADI. V was trimmed by 3 bases and J by 6 bases, leaving 23 bases between them. The CDR3 reads CASSERDRRGVQAEAFF. For the CDR3, the DNA is TGCGCCAGCAGTGAACGTGACAGGCGAGGCGTTCAGGCTGAAGCTTTCTTT.

The sample holds one count of this clone. V gene TRBV28 combines with J gene TRBJ2-2, with 7 bases identical to TRBD2. This CDR3 region has 16 residues. Looked up from germline, CDR1 is MDHEN and CDR2 is SYDVKM. Trimming took 4 bases from V and 2 from J; bases not matched to a gene: 7. The CDR3: CASSSRDYTNTGELFF. The CDR3 coding sequence is TGTGCCAGCAGTTCGAGGGACTACACAAACACCGGGGAGCTGTTTTTT. The variable domain in full, completed from reference TRBV28 and TRBJ2-2, reads DVKVTQSSRYLVKRTGEKVFLECVQDMDHENMFWYRQDPGLGLRLIYFSYDVKMKEKGDIPEGYSVSREKKERFSLILESASTNQTSMYLCASSSRDYTNTGELFFGEGSRLTVL.

The chain recombines TRBV11-3 with TRBJ2-3, with a weak D call TRBD2 (5 bases). The V end was cut by 1 base, the J end by 4 bases, with 9 bases between. CDR1 is SGHNT and CDR2 is YENEEA in the germline V gene. The CDR3 extends over 14 amino acids. The CDR3 bases are TGTGCCAGCAGCTTAGCCGGGATCTCAGATACGCAGTATTTT. It is translated as CASSLAGISDTQYF.

The count of this clone is one. The rearrangement joins TRBV6-1 to TRBJ1-6; D ambiguous. This CDR3 region has 16 residues. The germline V gene encodes CDR1 MNHNS and CDR2 SASEGT. V lost 0 bases and J 7 bases, leaving 13 bases between the germline ends. The CDR3 protein is CASSEALGGANSPLHF. CDR3 DNA sequence: TGTGCCAGCAGTGAAGCGCTTGGAGGCGCCAATTCACCCCTCCACTTT.

This chain joins TRBV18 and TRBJ1-1; possibly TRBD1 for D (6 bases). V lost 3 bases, J lost 5 bases, and 16 bases lay in between. The CDR3 is 15 residues long. Germline CDR1 and CDR2: KGHSH and LQKENI. The CDR3 region has the DNA TGTGCCAGCTCACCCCCAGGGGTCAGACGGACTGAAGCTTTCTTT. It encodes CASSPPGVRRTEAFF.

The chain couples TRBV30 to TRBJ2-2; 10 nucleotides align to TRBD1. Germline V lookup: CDR1 GTSNPN, CDR2 SVGIG (reference sequence). The CDR3 is 14 amino acids. The junction had 7 bases not matched to a gene; V was cut back by 2 bases and J by 10 bases. The CDR3 region is CAWSRGQGGSELFF. For the CDR3, the DNA is TGTGCCTGGAGTAGAGGACAGGGGGGCTCGGAGCTGTTTTTT. Full variable domain (remainder filled in from reference TRBV30 and TRBJ2-2): SQTIHQWPATLVQPVGSPLSLECTVEGTSNPNLYWYRQAAGRGLQLLFYSVGIGQISSEVPQNLSASRPQDRQFILSSKKLLLSDSGFYLCAWSRGQGGSELFFGEGSRLTVL.

This clone was detected only once. This chain links TRBV28 with TRBJ1-6; D might be TRBD1 (5 bases). Germline V lookup: CDR1 MDHEN, CDR2 SYDVKM. V lost 6 bases and J 7 bases, leaving 22 bases between the germline ends. The CDR3 consists of 17 residues. DNA of the CDR3: TGTGCCAGCAGCACCATAAGCGGGATCCAGGGAAATTCACCCCTCCACTTT. The encoded protein is CASSTISGIQGNSPLHF. The variable domain in full, completed from reference TRBV28 and TRBJ1-6, reads DVKVTQSSRYLVKRTGEKVFLECVQDMDHENMFWYRQDPGLGLRLIYFSYDVKMKEKGDIPEGYSVSREKKERFSLILESASTNQTSMYLCASSTISGIQGNSPLHFGNGTRLTVT.

V usage is TRBV27 and J usage is TRBJ2-1, with D perhaps matching TRBD2 (6 bases). The germline V gene has CDR1 MNHEY and CDR2 SMNVEV (reference sequence). Trimming took 7 bases from V and 5 from J, leaving 15 bases between them. This CDR3 has 14 amino acids. The CDR3 DNA reads TGTGCCAGCACCCCGGGGCGGGATCACAATGAGCAGTTCTTC. It yields the protein CASTPGRDHNEQFF.

This clone showed up just once. The V gene is TRBV19, the J gene TRBJ1-4; 7 positions agree with TRBD1. Per germline, CDR1 LNHDA and CDR2 SQIVND (reference sequence). Germline trimming cut 3 bases from V and 0 bases from J; bases unmatched to any gene: 1. The CDR3 extends over 15 amino acids. The CDR3 spells CASSIDRATNEKLFF. For the CDR3, the DNA is TGTGCCAGTAGTATCGACAGGGCAACTAATGAAAAACTGTTTTTT. Combining the CDR3 with reference TRBV19 and TRBJ1-4 gives the whole variable domain DGGITQSPKYLFRKEGQNVTLSCEQNLNHDAMYWYRQDPGQGLRLIYYSQIVNDFQKGDIAEGYSVSREKKESFPLTVTSAQKNPTAFYLCASSIDRATNEKLFFGSGTQLSVL.

V gene TRBV5-1 combines with J gene TRBJ1-1; 7 bases are shared with TRBD1. Trimming cost V 0 bases and J 10 bases; bases outside gene matches: 6. The CDR3 is 13 amino acids. CDR1 and CDR2 (germline): SGHRS, YFSETQ. The DNA of the CDR3 is TGCGCCAGCAGCTTGGACAGGGGCCACGGAGCTTTCTTT. Translating it yields CASSLDRGHGAFF.